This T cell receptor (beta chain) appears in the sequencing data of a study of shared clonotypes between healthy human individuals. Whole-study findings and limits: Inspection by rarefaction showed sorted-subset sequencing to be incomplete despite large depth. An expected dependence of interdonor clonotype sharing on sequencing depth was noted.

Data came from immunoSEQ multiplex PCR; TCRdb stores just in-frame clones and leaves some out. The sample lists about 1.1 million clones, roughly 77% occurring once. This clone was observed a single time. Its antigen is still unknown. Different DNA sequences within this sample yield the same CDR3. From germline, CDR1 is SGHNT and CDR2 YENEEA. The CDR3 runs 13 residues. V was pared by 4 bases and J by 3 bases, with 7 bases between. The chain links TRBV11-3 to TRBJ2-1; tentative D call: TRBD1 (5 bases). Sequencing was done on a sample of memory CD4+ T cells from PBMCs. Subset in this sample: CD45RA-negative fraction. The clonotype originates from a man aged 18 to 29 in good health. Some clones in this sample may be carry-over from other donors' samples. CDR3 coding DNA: TGTGCCAGCAGCTCCAGGGACTACAATGAGCAGTTCTTC. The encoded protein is CASSSRDYNEQFF.